These 25 T cell receptor beta chains share one sample of origin, sequenced in a study of cytomegalovirus exposure and HLA in healthy donors (TCRdb year 2017). Libraries came from the immunoSEQ multiplex PCR assay. A mixture of 60 forward primers for TCR Vbeta segments and 13 reverse primers for TCR Jbeta segments was used in the multiplex PCR. Drawn from immuneACCESS, this table holds only the in-frame rearrangements with V and J called that TCRdb kept. Clones are partly lost; checked studies trace under half to an unresolved V gene and leave the rest unexplained. The table of this sample itemizes approximately 140,000 clones. The ten biggest clones cover roughly 2% of the sample. The source material was PBMCs. The source is a woman under 30 in good health and CMV-seronegative.

This chain links TRBV10-1 with TRBJ1-5; tentative D call: TRBD1 (5 bases). Germline CDR1 and CDR2: WNHNN and SYGVQD (reference sequence). Trimming stripped 3 bases from V and 8 bases from J, with 11 bases between. This CDR3 comprises 13 residues. CDR3 nucleotide sequence: TGCGCCAGCAGTGATGGACCCAGGGAGCCCCAGCATTTT. It translates to CASSDGPREPQHF.

The V call is TRBV2, the J call TRBJ1-3, with D unresolved. CDR3 length equals 12 residues. V was pared by 5 bases and J by 3 bases, with 5 bases between. Germline CDR1 and CDR2: SNHLY and FYNNEI. The CDR3 nucleotides read TGTGCCAGCAGTCAGGATGGAAACACCATATATTTT. Its translation is CASSQDGNTIYF.

V and J are TRBV4-2 and TRBJ2-3, with 11 bases matching TRBD2. The CDR3 extends over 19 amino acids. After removal of 2 bases from V and 0 bases from J, the junction contained 10 bases not matched to a gene. Germline CDR1 LGHNA, CDR2 YNFKEQ. DNA of the CDR3: TGTGCCAGCAGCCAAACTCTAGCGGGAGGCATGACTAGCACAGATACGCAGTATTTT. Amino acid sequence: CASSQTLAGGMTSTDTQYF.

The rearrangement uses TRBV6-5 and TRBJ2-5; TRBD2 might be the D (6 bases). Germline CDR1 reads MNHEY; CDR2 reads SVGAGI. V gave up 6 bases and J gave up 4 bases, with 15 bases separating them. The CDR3 spans 14 residues. As DNA, the CDR3 is TGTGCCAGCAGGCCGCAGGGAGGAGGAGAGACCCAGTACTTC. Its protein product is CASRPQGGGETQYF.

The chain recombines TRBV27 with TRBJ2-1; 10 nucleotides match TRBD2. CDR1 is MNHEY and CDR2 is SMNVEV in the germline V gene (reference sequence). V trimming: 5 bases; J trimming: 6 bases; junction bases outside the gene matches: 7. This CDR3 region has 15 residues. CDR3 in amino acids: CASSVSGTSVNEQFF. CDR3 coding DNA: TGTGCCAGCAGTGTGTCCGGGACTAGCGTCAATGAGCAGTTCTTC.

V usage is TRBV12-1 and J usage is TRBJ1-5. TRBV12-1 is a listed pseudogene. The CDR3 loop spans 16 amino acids. The CDR3 region has the DNA TGTGCCAGCAGCTTTGAGGCAGGGAGGATGAATCAGCCCCAGCATTTT. As protein: CASSFEAGRMNQPQHF.

V gene TRBV6-1 combines with J gene TRBJ2-5; D is possibly TRBD1 (6 bases). Germline V gene sequence: CDR1 MNHNS, CDR2 SASEGT. V was clipped by 6 bases and J by 4 bases, with 12 bases between them. This CDR3 is 13 amino acids long. CDR3 sequence: CASRLQGRETQYF. CDR3 nucleotide sequence: TGTGCCAGCAGGCTACAGGGAAGAGAGACCCAGTACTTC.

The J gene is TRBJ1-2, the V gene TRBV5-4, with 7 bases lining up with TRBD1. CDR3 length: 14 amino acids. Germline lookup yields CDR1 SGHNT and CDR2 YYREEE (reference sequence). V lost 5 bases and J lost 2; bases outside the gene matches: 6. The CDR3 DNA reads as TGTGCCAGCAGGCGAAAGGGACAGAACTATGGCTACACCTTC. Protein product: CASRRKGQNYGYTF. Using reference TRBV5-4 and TRBJ1-2 for the parts outside the CDR3, the full variable domain is ETGVTQSPTHLIKTRGQQVTLRCSSQSGHNTVSWYQQALGQGPQFIFQYYREEENGRGNFPPRFSGLQFPNYSSELNVNALELDDSALYLCASRRKGQNYGYTFGSGTRLTVV.

The V and J genes are TRBV7-7 and TRBJ2-5, with TRBD2 matching 10 bases. The CDR3 has 14 residues. V gave up 5 bases and J gave up 5 bases; unmatched junction bases: 5. Per germline, CDR1 SSHAT and CDR2 FNYEAQ (reference sequence). The CDR3 region has the DNA TGTGCCAGCAGCCCTAAAGCGGGAGGGGAGACCCAGTACTTC. Protein product: CASSPKAGGETQYF.

The chain has TRBV5-8 and TRBJ2-2; TRBD2 aligns across 9 bases. The CDR3 covers 15 residues. Germline CDR1 and CDR2: SGHTS and YDEGEE. J gave up 8 bases and V 3 bases, and 8 bases lay outside the gene matches. This CDR3 is CASSSHPSGKGELFF. The CDR3 bases are TGTGCCAGCAGCTCCCACCCTAGCGGGAAAGGGGAGCTGTTTTTT.

The rearrangement links TRBV30 to TRBJ1-5; TRBD1 agrees at 10 bases. The germline CDR1 and CDR2 sequences are GTSNPN and SVGIG (reference sequence). V trimming: 0 bases; J trimming: 4 bases; junction bases outside the gene matches: 24. This CDR3 is 22 amino acids long. The CDR3 reads CAWSVQSGKNRSGQGWNQPQHF. The CDR3 DNA is TGTGCCTGGAGTGTACAATCGGGTAAGAACCGCTCGGGACAGGGGTGGAATCAGCCCCAGCATTTT.

The V gene is TRBV28, the J gene TRBJ2-5, with 12 bases fitting TRBD2. V lost 5 bases and J lost 1; bases outside the gene matches: 2. This CDR3 spans 15 amino acids. CDR1 MDHEN and CDR2 SYDVKM come from the germline V gene. CDR3 coding DNA: TGTGCCAGCAGTCGGACTAGCGGGGCCCAAGAGACCCAGTACTTC. Protein: CASSRTSGAQETQYF.

The chain is built from TRBV2 and TRBJ1-4; 7 bases are a match to TRBD1. Germline V gene data show CDR1 as SNHLY and CDR2 as FYNNEI. The CDR3 consists of 15 residues. After removal of 8 bases from V and 5 bases from J, the junction contained 11 bases not matched to a gene. The CDR3 DNA follows: TGTGCCAGCGGCGGGCCGGGACAGACAAATGAAAAACTGTTTTTT. This encodes CASGGPGQTNEKLFF.

The chain combines TRBV5-6 with TRBJ2-3; 9 nucleotides line up with TRBD1. The junction had 5 bases not matched to a gene; V was cut back by 2 bases and J by 4 bases. CDR1 is SGHDT, CDR2 YYEEEE, per germline. There are 15 residues in the CDR3. The CDR3 loop reads CASSFRDRAADTQYF. CDR3 in DNA: TGTGCCAGCAGCTTTCGGGACAGGGCTGCAGATACGCAGTATTTT.

This rearrangement joins TRBV4-1 to TRBJ1-3; perhaps TRBD1 as D (6 bases). Germline CDR1 is MGHRA and CDR2 is YSYEKL. V gave up 0 bases and J gave up 3 bases, with 9 bases separating them. The CDR3 covers 15 residues. The CDR3 sequence: CASSQDRTDGNTIYF. CDR3 DNA sequence: TGCGCCAGCAGCCAAGATCGGACAGATGGAAACACCATATATTTT.

The chain has TRBV11-3 and TRBJ2-5, with unresolved D. V was trimmed by 0 bases and J by 5 bases, leaving 13 bases between them. This CDR3 spans 15 amino acids. Germline loops: CDR1 SGHNT, CDR2 YENEEA. The chain's CDR3 is CASSLDPGVRETQYF. The CDR3 region has the DNA TGTGCCAGCAGCTTAGATCCCGGAGTTCGGGAGACCCAGTACTTC.

This chain links TRBV7-2 with TRBJ2-3, with 9 nucleotides matching TRBD1. Germline CDR1 SGHTA, CDR2 FQGNSA. This CDR3 region has 16 residues. V trimming: 3 bases; J trimming: 3 bases; junction bases outside the gene matches: 7. The CDR3 DNA follows: TGTGCCAGCAGCTTCGGGACAGGGCGGTATACAGATACGCAGTATTTT. Its translation is CASSFGTGRYTDTQYF.

The chain links TRBV6-5 to TRBJ1-3; D is unresolved. The CDR3 has 15 amino acids. Between the trimmed V and J ends, which lost 2 bases and 0 bases, there was a span of 8 bases. The germline CDR1 and CDR2 sequences are MNHEY and SVGAGI. CDR3 bases: TGTGCCAGCAGTTACCAGGCTACCTCTGGAAACACCATATATTTT. Translation gives CASSYQATSGNTIYF.

The V call is TRBV7-9, the J call TRBJ2-7, with a possible D match to TRBD2 (6 bases). V lost 2 bases, J lost 3 bases, and 11 bases lay in between. Looked up from germline, CDR1 is SEHNR and CDR2 is FQNEAQ (reference sequence). The CDR3 loop spans 14 amino acids. The CDR3 protein is CASSLSGGYYEQYF. The CDR3 nucleotides are TGTGCCAGCAGCTTAAGCGGAGGGTACTACGAGCAGTACTTC.

The chain carries TRBV28 and TRBJ1-1; maybe TRBD1 (5 bases). CDR3 length: 14 residues. Trimming stripped 6 bases from V and 3 bases from J, with 14 bases between. Germline CDR1 is MDHEN and CDR2 is SYDVKM. CDR3 sequence reads: CASRTPGGYTEAFF. The CDR3 nucleotides are TGTGCCAGCAGGACCCCGGGGGGGTACACTGAAGCTTTCTTT.

The chain joins TRBV7-8 to TRBJ2-3; TRBD1 matches 9 bases. The germline V gene encodes CDR1 SGHVS and CDR2 FQNEAQ. V lost 6 bases to trimming and J lost 6 bases; unmatched junction nucleotides: 13. The CDR3 is made up of 16 amino acids. CDR3 in amino acids: CASRENRGRLGDTQYF. CDR3 bases: TGTGCCAGCAGGGAAAACAGGGGGCGATTGGGGGATACGCAGTATTTT.

This chain uses TRBV6-5 with TRBJ2-1; TRBD2 matches at 8 bases. The CDR3 loop spans 14 amino acids. The germline V gene encodes CDR1 MNHEY and CDR2 SVGAGI. The V and J ends lost 0 bases and 5 bases, in that order; junction bases with no gene match: 0. The CDR3 protein is CASSYSSGNNEQFF. CDR3 DNA sequence: TGTGCCAGCAGTTACTCTAGCGGGAACAATGAGCAGTTCTTC.

The V call is TRBV11-2, the J call TRBJ1-3; D is perhaps TRBD1 (6 bases). The CDR3 totals 16 residues. The germline V gene encodes CDR1 SGHAT and CDR2 FQNNGV. The V end lost 1 base, the J end lost 0 bases, and 10 bases lay between the germline ends. CDR3 in amino acids: CASSLGQGSSGNTIYF. The CDR3 nucleotides read TGTGCCAGCAGCTTAGGTCAGGGGAGCTCTGGAAACACCATATATTTT.

The chain recombines TRBV11-3 with TRBJ2-1, with TRBD2 matching 7 bases. J lost 9 bases, V lost 3 bases, and 5 bases had no gene match. The CDR3 runs 13 residues. In germline, CDR1 is SGHNT, CDR2 YENEEA. CDR3 protein: CASSFGGRTEQFF. The CDR3 nucleotides are TGTGCCAGCAGCTTCGGCGGGAGAACTGAGCAGTTCTTC.

The chain combines TRBV30 with TRBJ1-5; the match to TRBD1 covers 10 bases. V shed 0 bases, J shed 3 bases, and the junction held 11 bases outside the gene matches. The CDR3 has 18 amino acids. Per germline, CDR1 GTSNPN and CDR2 SVGIG (reference sequence). The CDR3: CAWSVPLAGQGYNQPQHF. The CDR3 coding sequence is TGTGCCTGGAGTGTACCCCTGGCGGGACAGGGGTACAATCAGCCCCAGCATTTT.